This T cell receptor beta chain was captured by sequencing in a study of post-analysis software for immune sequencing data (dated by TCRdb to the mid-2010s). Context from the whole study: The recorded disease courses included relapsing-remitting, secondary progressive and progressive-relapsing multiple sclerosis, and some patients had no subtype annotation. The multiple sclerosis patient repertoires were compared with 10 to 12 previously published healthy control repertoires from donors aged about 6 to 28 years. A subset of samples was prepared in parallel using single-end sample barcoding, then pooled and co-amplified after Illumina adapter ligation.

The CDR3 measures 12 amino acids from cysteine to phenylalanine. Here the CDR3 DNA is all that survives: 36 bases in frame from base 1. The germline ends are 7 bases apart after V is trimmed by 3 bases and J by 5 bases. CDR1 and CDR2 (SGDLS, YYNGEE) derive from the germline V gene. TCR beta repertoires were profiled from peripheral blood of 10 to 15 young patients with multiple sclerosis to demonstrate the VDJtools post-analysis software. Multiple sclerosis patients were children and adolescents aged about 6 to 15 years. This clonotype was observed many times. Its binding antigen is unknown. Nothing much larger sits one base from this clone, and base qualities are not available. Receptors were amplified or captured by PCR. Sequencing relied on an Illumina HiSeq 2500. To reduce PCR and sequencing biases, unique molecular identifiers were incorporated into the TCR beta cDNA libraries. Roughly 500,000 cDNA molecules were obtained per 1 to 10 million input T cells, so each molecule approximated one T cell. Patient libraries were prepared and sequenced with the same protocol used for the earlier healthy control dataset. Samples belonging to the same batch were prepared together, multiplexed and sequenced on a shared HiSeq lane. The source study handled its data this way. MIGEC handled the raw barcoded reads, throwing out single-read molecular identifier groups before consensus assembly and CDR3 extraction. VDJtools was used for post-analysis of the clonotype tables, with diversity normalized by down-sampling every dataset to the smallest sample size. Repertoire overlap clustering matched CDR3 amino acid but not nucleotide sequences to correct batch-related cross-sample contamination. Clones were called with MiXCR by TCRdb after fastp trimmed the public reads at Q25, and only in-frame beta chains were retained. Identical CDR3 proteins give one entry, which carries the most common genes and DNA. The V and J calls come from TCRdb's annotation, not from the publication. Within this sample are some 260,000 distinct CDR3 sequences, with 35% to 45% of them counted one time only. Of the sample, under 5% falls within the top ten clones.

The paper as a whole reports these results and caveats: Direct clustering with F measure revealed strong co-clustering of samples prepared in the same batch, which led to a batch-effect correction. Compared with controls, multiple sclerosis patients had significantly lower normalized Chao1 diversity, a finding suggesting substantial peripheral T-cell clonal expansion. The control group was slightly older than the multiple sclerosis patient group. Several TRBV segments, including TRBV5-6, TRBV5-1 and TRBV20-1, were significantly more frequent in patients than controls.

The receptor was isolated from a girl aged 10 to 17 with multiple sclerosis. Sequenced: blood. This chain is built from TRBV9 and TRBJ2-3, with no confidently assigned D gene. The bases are TGTGCCAGCAGCGGTACGGGAGATACGCAGTATTTT. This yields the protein CASSGTGDTQYF.